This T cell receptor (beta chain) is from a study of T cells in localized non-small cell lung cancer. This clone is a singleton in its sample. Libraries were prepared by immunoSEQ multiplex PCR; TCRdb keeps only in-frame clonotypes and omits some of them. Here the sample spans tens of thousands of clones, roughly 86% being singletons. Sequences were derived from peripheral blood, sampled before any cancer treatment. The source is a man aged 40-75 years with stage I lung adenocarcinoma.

This chain's CDR3 is CASTRGGTPNTGELFF. The CDR3 DNA follows: TGTGCCAGCACCCGCGGTGGGACACCGAACACCGGGGAGCTGTTTTTT. The chain uses TRBV6-6 and TRBJ2-2; D is possibly TRBD1 (6 bases). Germline CDR1 MNHNY, CDR2 SVGAGI (reference sequence). The ends were cut back, 7 bases at V and 0 bases at J, with 15 bases in the middle. The CDR3 is 16 residues long.